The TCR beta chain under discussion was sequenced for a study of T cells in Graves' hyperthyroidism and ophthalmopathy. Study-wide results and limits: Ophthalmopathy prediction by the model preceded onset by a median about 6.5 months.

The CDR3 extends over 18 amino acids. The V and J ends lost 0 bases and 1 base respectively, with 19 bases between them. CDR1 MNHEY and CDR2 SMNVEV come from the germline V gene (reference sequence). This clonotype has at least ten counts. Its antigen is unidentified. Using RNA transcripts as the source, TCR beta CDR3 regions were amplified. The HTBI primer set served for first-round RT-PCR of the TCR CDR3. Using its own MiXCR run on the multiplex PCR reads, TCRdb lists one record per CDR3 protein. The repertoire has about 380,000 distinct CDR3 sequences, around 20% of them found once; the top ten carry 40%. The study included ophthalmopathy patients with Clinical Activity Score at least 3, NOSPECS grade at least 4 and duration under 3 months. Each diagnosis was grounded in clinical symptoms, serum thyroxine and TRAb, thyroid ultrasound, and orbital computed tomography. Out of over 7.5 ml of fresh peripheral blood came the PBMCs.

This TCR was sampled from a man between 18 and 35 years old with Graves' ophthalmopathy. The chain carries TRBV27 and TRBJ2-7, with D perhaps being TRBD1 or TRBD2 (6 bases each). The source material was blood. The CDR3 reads CASSLSMEGGAGSYEQYF. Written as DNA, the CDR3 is TGTGCCAGCAGTTTATCGATGGAGGGGGGCGCGGGATCCTACGAGCAGTACTTC.